What follows are 27 T cell receptor beta chains derived from one specimen sequenced in a study of molecular identifiers for immune sequencing clone quantification. Via MiXCR, TCRdb re-called the PCR reads, giving one row per CDR3 protein. Among 88,000 or so distinct CDR3 sequences listed, roughly 21% were seen once. Sequencing was done on a sample of naive CD8+ T cells from blood, with Jurkat cell RNA spiked in. Subset noted: FACS-sorted CD8+CD4-CCR7+CD45RA+ naive T cells. All receptors come from a human donor in good health. Some libraries in this study had Jurkat cell RNA spiked in.

Ten or more counts support this clonotype. In DNA, the CDR3 is TGCGCCAGCAGCCAAGATTGGCAAGGGCGGGGGGGTACGCAGTATTTT. The encoded protein is CASSQDWQGRGGTQYF. The genes are TRBV4-3 and TRBJ2-3; 9 bases map to TRBD2. The CDR3 has 16 amino acids. J lost 8 bases, V lost 0 bases, and 9 bases had no gene match. The germline V gene has CDR1 LGHNA and CDR2 YSLEER.

CDR3 sequence: CAISESLAGGITDTQYF. The CDR3 nucleotides are TGTGCCATCAGTGAGTCATTAGCGGGGGGCATCACAGATACGCAGTATTTT. The chain carries TRBV10-3 and TRBJ2-3; 10 nucleotides agree with TRBD2. The J segment lost 2 bases and the V segment lost 0 bases, leaving 5 bases of the junction unmatched. CDR1 is ENHRY and CDR2 is SYGVKD in the germline V gene. This CDR3 contains 17 residues.

This clonotype has more than one count but fewer than ten. This rearrangement joins TRBV27 to TRBJ2-2; unclear D gene. The V end lost 2 bases, the J end lost 6 bases, and 4 bases lay between the germline ends. Germline values: CDR1 MNHEY, CDR2 SMNVEV (reference sequence). CDR3 length: 12 residues. CDR3 loop: CASSLLAGELFF. CDR3 in DNA: TGTGCCAGCAGTTTACTAGCCGGGGAGCTGTTTTTT.

In this sample, this clonotype turned up many times. In nucleotides, the CDR3 is TGTGCCAGCAGCTTAGGGGCAGACAGCACTGAAGCTTTCTTT. Translation gives CASSLGADSTEAFF. The chain couples TRBV7-9 to TRBJ1-1, with D perhaps TRBD1 (5 bases). V was cut by 1 base and J by 4 bases, with 10 bases left in between. This CDR3 has 14 residues. Germline CDR1 and CDR2: SEHNR and FQNEAQ (reference sequence).

This clonotype has ten or more counts. The genes are TRBV7-9 and TRBJ2-3; 9 nucleotides match TRBD2. The CDR3 runs to 16 residues. V lost 5 bases and J lost 4; bases outside the gene matches: 10. Germline V gives CDR1 SEHNR, CDR2 FQNEAQ (reference sequence). CDR3 in amino acids: CASSRLAGGPPDTQYF. The CDR3 DNA reads as TGTGCCAGCAGCCGATTGGCGGGAGGGCCTCCAGATACGCAGTATTTT.

The chain has TRBV29-1 and TRBJ2-1; either TRBD1 or TRBD2 may supply D (5 bases each). V lost 6 bases to trimming and J lost 5 bases, with 14 bases between them. Germline V lookup: CDR1 SQVTM, CDR2 ANQGSEA. The CDR3 extends over 13 amino acids. The CDR3 reads CSVSVGANNEQFF. The CDR3 DNA reads as TGCAGCGTGTCGGTCGGGGCGAACAATGAGCAGTTCTTC.

This clonotype has a count of ten or more. The chain recombines TRBV20-1 with TRBJ1-1; tentatively, D is TRBD1 (5 bases). With 1 base removed from V and 13 bases from J, the gap between germline ends came to 13 bases. The V gene's germline CDR1 is DFQATT and CDR2 SNEGSKA (reference sequence). This CDR3 is built from 11 residues. The CDR3 spells CSARVRGAGFF. The DNA of the CDR3 is TGCAGTGCTAGAGTCAGAGGGGCAGGTTTCTTT.

As to this clonotype: A much bigger clone sits one base away, suggesting this may be a read error. V usage is TRBV10-1 and J usage is TRBJ2-7, with D perhaps TRBD2 (5 bases). Germline assignment: CDR1 WNHNN and CDR2 SYGVQD (reference sequence). This CDR3 is 14 amino acids long. In DNA, the CDR3 is TGCGCCAGCAGTGAGGAGGGCAGGCCCTACGGGCAGTACTTC. It is translated as CASSEEGRPYGQYF.

This clonotype was detected ten times or more. The chain carries TRBV12-3 or TRBV12-4 and TRBJ2-3; TRBD2 matches 13 bases. This CDR3 is 17 amino acids long. Losses at the gene ends were 6 bases for V and 6 bases for J; bases not matched to a gene: 12. For the CDR3, the DNA is TGTGCCAGCAGCTACGAACTAGCGGGGGGGCAGTATGATACGCAGTATTTT. Its translation is CASSYELAGGQYDTQYF.

This clonotype was detected many times. V and J are TRBV11-2 and TRBJ2-7; TRBD1 might be the D (5 bases). This CDR3 contains 13 residues. Germline lookup yields CDR1 SGHAT and CDR2 FQNNGV. The V and J ends lost 5 bases and 4 bases respectively, with 12 bases between them. Here the CDR3 reads CASSPRTLYEQYF. The CDR3 DNA sequence: TGTGCCAGCAGCCCCAGGACACTTTACGAGCAGTACTTC. Using reference TRBV11-2 and TRBJ2-7 for the parts outside the CDR3, the full variable domain is EAGVAQSPRYKIIEKRQSVAFWCNPISGHATLYWYQQILGQGPKLLIQFQNNGVVDDSQLPKDRFSAERLKGVDSTLKIQPAKLEDSAVYLCASSPRTLYEQYFGPGTRLTVT.

This clonotype was seen a handful of times. The chain employs TRBV19 and TRBJ2-1, with a tentative D call TRBD1 (6 bases). Germline values: CDR1 LNHDA, CDR2 SQIVND (reference sequence). The CDR3 has 12 amino acids. V dropped 5 bases and J dropped 8 bases, with 10 bases sitting between them. The CDR3 loop is CASSPGVDEQFF. The CDR3 region has the DNA TGTGCCAGTAGTCCAGGGGTAGATGAGCAGTTCTTC. Full variable domain (rest looked up from reference TRBV19 and TRBJ2-1): DGGITQSPKYLFRKEGQNVTLSCEQNLNHDAMYWYRQDPGQGLRLIYYSQIVNDFQKGDIAEGYSVSREKKESFPLTVTSAQKNPTAFYLCASSPGVDEQFFGPGTRLTVL.

This clonotype was detected ten times or more. The chain carries TRBV27 and TRBJ2-7; TRBD2 matches 9 bases. V shed 6 bases and J 5 bases; nucleotides not matched to a gene: 8. CDR1 and CDR2 (germline): MNHEY, SMNVEV (reference sequence). The CDR3 has 14 residues. CDR3 region: CASRATGTSHEQYF. The CDR3 DNA follows: TGTGCCAGCAGGGCCACCGGGACTAGCCACGAGCAGTACTTC.

Note on this clonotype: A much larger clone lies a single base off, so this may be a read error. V and J are TRBV29-1 and TRBJ2-7, with TRBD1 matching 10 bases. The CDR3 is made up of 14 amino acids. CDR1 and CDR2 (germline): SQVTM, ANQGSEA. Here the CDR3 reads CSVETGGSGYGQYF. CDR3 bases: TGCAGCGTTGAGACAGGGGGCTCAGGCTACGGGCAGTACTTC.

The chain carries TRBV20-1 and TRBJ2-7; no definite D call. The CDR3 contains 16 residues. V was cut by 0 bases and J by 2 bases, with 17 bases left in between. Germline V lookup: CDR1 DFQATT, CDR2 SNEGSKA (reference sequence). DNA of the CDR3: TGCAGTGCTAGAGATCCAGCCGATACGGTACCCTACGAGCAGTACTTC. This encodes CSARDPADTVPYEQYF.

The genes are TRBV9 and TRBJ2-2; a weak D match, TRBD1 (5 bases). V gave up 3 bases and J gave up 6 bases, with 12 bases separating them. The germline V gene encodes CDR1 SGDLS and CDR2 YYNGEE. The CDR3 runs to 14 residues. CDR3 residues: CASSARVGPGELFF. The CDR3 coding sequence is TGTGCCAGCAGCGCAAGAGTGGGGCCCGGGGAGCTGTTTTTT.

At least ten counts were recorded for this clonotype. The chain couples TRBV7-9 to TRBJ2-7; D gene unclear. Germline V gene lookup returns CDR1 SEHNR and CDR2 FQNEAQ (reference sequence). The CDR3 consists of 13 residues. Trimming cost V 5 bases and J 2 bases, with 10 bases left between them. The CDR3 sequence is CASSPAAAYEQYF. The CDR3 DNA follows: TGTGCCAGCAGCCCGGCCGCGGCCTACGAGCAGTACTTC.

The chain joins TRBV27 to TRBJ2-1, with TRBD1 matching over 7 bases. This CDR3 is 15 amino acids long. Germline V gives CDR1 MNHEY, CDR2 SMNVEV (reference sequence). Trimming cost V 6 bases and J 0 bases; bases outside gene matches: 5. This chain's CDR3 is CASSLDRVSYNEQFF. The CDR3 nucleotides read TGTGCCAGCAGCCTTGACAGGGTCTCCTACAATGAGCAGTTCTTC.

Details on this clonotype: A much larger clone sits a single nucleotide away, making a read error possible. The chain has TRBV12-5 and TRBJ1-1; D gene unclear. The CDR3 runs to 11 residues. Germline-derived CDR1 and CDR2 are LGHNT and FRNRAP. The V and J ends lost 6 bases and 6 bases respectively, with 8 bases between them. This CDR3 is CASGPSAEAFF. As DNA, the CDR3 is TGTGCTAGTGGCCCCTCAGCTGAAGCTTTCTTT.

The J gene is TRBJ1-1, the V gene TRBV6-2 or TRBV6-3; weak D call: TRBD1 (5 bases). Germline-derived CDR1 and CDR2 are MNHEY and SVGEGT. This CDR3 is built from 15 residues. With 4 bases removed from V and 0 bases from J, the gap between germline ends came to 12 bases. This chain's CDR3 is CASSFFGGLNTEAFF. The CDR3 nucleotides read TGTGCCAGCAGTTTCTTCGGGGGTTTGAACACTGAAGCTTTCTTT.

The chain uses TRBV2 and TRBJ1-2; TRBD1 matches 9 bases. The V gene end was trimmed by 2 bases and the J gene end by 6 bases; junction bases not matched to a gene: 16. Germline V lookup: CDR1 SNHLY, CDR2 FYNNEI. This CDR3 is built from 18 residues. In DNA, the CDR3 is TGTGCCAGCAGTGAAAGCTGGACAGGGGAGACCGTCCACCATGGCTACACCTTC. Translated, it gives CASSESWTGETVHHGYTF.

For this clonotype: A much larger clone is a single base away; this may be a read error. The chain carries TRBV7-2 and TRBJ2-1; 11 bases line up with TRBD2. The CDR3 covers 18 residues. Per germline, CDR1 SGHTA and CDR2 FQGNSA. DNA for the CDR3: TGTGCCAGCAGCTCAGCACTAGCGGGGGCCCTTGGGTACAATGAGCAGCTCTTC. This encodes CASSSALAGALGYNEQLF.

The chain employs TRBV6-2 or TRBV6-3 and TRBJ2-7; no reliable D call. Trimming removed 7 bases from V and 2 bases from J, with 12 bases in between. The CDR3 covers 13 residues. From germline, CDR1 is MNHEY and CDR2 SVGEGT. The CDR3: CASTWRGPYEQYF. CDR3 bases: TGTGCCAGCACTTGGCGAGGACCCTACGAGCAGTACTTC.

As to this clonotype: One base away lies a much larger clone, so this may be a sequencing read error. The chain couples TRBV19 to TRBJ1-4; 9 bases match TRBD1. Germline V CDR1 and CDR2: LNHDA, SQIVND (reference sequence). The CDR3 sequence is 14 residues long. Germline trimming cut 5 bases from V and 10 bases from J; bases unmatched to any gene: 8. The CDR3 protein is CASSWGQGPGKLFF. CDR3 DNA: TGTGCCAGTAGTTGGGGACAGGGTCCCGGAAAACTGTTTTTT.

J is TRBJ2-7 and V is TRBV20-1; either TRBD1 or TRBD2 may supply D (5 bases each). V lost 3 bases and J lost 2, with 26 bases in between. Germline V gene data show CDR1 as DFQATT and CDR2 as SNEGSKA (reference sequence). The CDR3 length is 18 residues. CDR3 DNA: TGCAGTGCTAGCCCCCTAATACCATCCGGGACGGAGACCTACGAGCAGTACTTC. It translates to CSASPLIPSGTETYEQYF.

This clonotype showed up many times. The J gene is TRBJ2-7, the V gene TRBV28; TRBD2 agrees at 13 bases. Germline values: CDR1 MDHEN, CDR2 SYDVKM. The CDR3 has 13 amino acids. The junction had 5 bases not matched to a gene; V was cut back by 8 bases and J by 7 bases. CDR3 bases: TGTGCCAGCGGACTAGCGGGAGTGGGGGAGCAGTACTTC. It codes for CASGLAGVGEQYF.

This clonotype was seen ten or more times. The rearrangement links TRBV28 to TRBJ2-7, with 7 bases identical to TRBD1. This CDR3 contains 15 residues. CDR1 MDHEN and CDR2 SYDVKM come from the germline V gene. With V trimmed by 3 bases and J by 4 bases, 9 bases remained unmatched. The CDR3 region is CASSLTRQGVYEQYF. In nucleotides, the CDR3 is TGTGCCAGCAGTTTGACTCGGCAGGGGGTGTACGAGCAGTACTTC.

The chain is built from TRBV7-9 and TRBJ1-1, with 7 bases matching TRBD1. The germline gives CDR1 SEHNR, CDR2 FQNEAQ (reference sequence). The CDR3 totals 14 residues. V dropped 2 bases and J dropped 6; count of bases not matched to a gene: 6. Here the CDR3 reads CASSLTRGHSEAFF. As DNA, the CDR3 is TGTGCCAGCAGCTTAACAAGGGGGCACTCTGAAGCTTTCTTT.